This TCR beta chain was observed in a study of blood T cell repertoires in COVID-19. Germline trimming cut 7 bases from V and 5 bases from J; bases unmatched to any gene: 3. Per germline, CDR1 LGHDT and CDR2 YNNKEL (reference sequence). The CDR3 length is 12 residues. Clones were read by immunoSEQ multiplex PCR, and TCRdb kept only the in-frame ones, dropping some. The sample carries over 200,000 clones, around 80% recorded once. Patients from Seattle were sampled longitudinally, starting during active infection. This clone showed up just once. V is TRBV3-1 (or the pseudogene TRBV3-2) and J is TRBJ2-5; 8 nucleotides match TRBD2. This TCR was sampled from a woman aged 25 to 39 with COVID-19, enrolled during active disease. The sequenced material came from peripheral blood. The CDR3 region is CASTGGAETQYF. The CDR3 nucleotides read TGTGCCAGCACGGGGGGGGCGGAGACCCAGTACTTC.